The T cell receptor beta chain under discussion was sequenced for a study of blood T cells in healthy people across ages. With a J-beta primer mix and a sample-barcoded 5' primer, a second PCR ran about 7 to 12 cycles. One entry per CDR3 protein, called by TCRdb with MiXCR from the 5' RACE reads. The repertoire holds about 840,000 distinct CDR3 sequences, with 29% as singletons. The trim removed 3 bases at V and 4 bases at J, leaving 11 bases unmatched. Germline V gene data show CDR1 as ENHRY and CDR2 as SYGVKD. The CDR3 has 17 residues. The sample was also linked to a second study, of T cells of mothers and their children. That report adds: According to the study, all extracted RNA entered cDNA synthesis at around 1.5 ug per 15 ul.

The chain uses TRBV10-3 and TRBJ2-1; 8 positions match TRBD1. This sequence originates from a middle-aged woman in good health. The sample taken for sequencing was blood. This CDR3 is CAISDRNRGNAYNEQFF. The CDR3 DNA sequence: TGTGCCATCAGTGACCGAAACAGGGGGAATGCATACAATGAGCAGTTCTTC.